These 4 T cell receptor beta chains came from one sample sequenced in a study of lymphopenia after photon versus proton radiotherapy. Only in-frame clones appear in the TCRdb table, and some are missing; sequencing was by immunoSEQ multiplex PCR. Here the sample spans roughly 67,000 clones, about nine tenths being singletons. The sample here was peripheral blood, taken from a patient treated with photon-based radiotherapy. These receptors all stem from an older woman with pancreatic cancer.

This clone was counted once. CDR3: CASSLGQALAFF. DNA of the CDR3: TGTGCCAGCAGCTTAGGACAGGCTTTAGCTTTCTTT. The chain joins TRBV7-2 to TRBJ1-1; tentatively, D is TRBD1 (6 bases). The V and J ends lost 1 base and 10 bases respectively, with 10 bases between them. CDR3 length: 12 residues. Germline CDR1 and CDR2: SGHTA and FQGNSA.

This clone showed up just a few times. The V call is TRBV18, the J call TRBJ2-7; D gene unclear. Trimming shortened V by 5 bases and J by 1 base, and 6 bases separated the two germline ends. CDR3 length equals 12 residues. Germline lookup yields CDR1 KGHSH and CDR2 LQKENI. The CDR3 region has the DNA TGTGCCAGCTCATCAGCATCCTACGAGCAGTACTTC. It specifies CASSSASYEQYF.

V and J are TRBV2 and TRBJ1-2; TRBD1 agrees at 7 bases. The V and J ends lost 0 bases and 5 bases, in that order; junction bases with no gene match: 6. Germline-derived CDR1 and CDR2 are SNHLY and FYNNEI. The length of the CDR3 is 15 residues. The CDR3 loop reads CASSEAATGTYGYTF. In DNA form, the CDR3 reads TGTGCCAGCAGTGAAGCAGCGACAGGGACATATGGCTACACCTTC. The variable domain in full, completed from reference TRBV2 and TRBJ1-2, reads EPEVTQTPSHQVTQMGQEVILRCVPISNHLYFYWYRQILGQKVEFLVSFYNNEISEKSEIFDDQFSVERPDGSNFTLKIRSTKLEDSAMYFCASSEAATGTYGYTFGSGTRLTVV.

This chain's CDR3 is CASSPVQGYDEAFF. In DNA, the CDR3 is TGTGCCAGCAGCCCTGTACAGGGTTATGATGAAGCTTTCTTT. This chain links TRBV7-2 with TRBJ1-1, with D possibly being TRBD1 (6 bases). Trimming removed 5 bases from V and 7 bases from J, with 17 bases in between. The CDR3 spans 14 residues. Germline-derived CDR1 and CDR2 are SGHTA and FQGNSA.